This T cell receptor (beta chain) was captured in a study of blood T cell repertoires in COVID-19. Study background: Whether acute or convalescent, the COVID-19 samples came from the United States, Italy and Spain. Sources were T cells, B-cell-depleted T cells, or PBMCs; the material itself was cDNA or gDNA.

Authors' processing steps: Reference gene primer amplification gave estimated nucleated cell counts. TCRdb's copy holds only in-frame clones and misses some; the assay was immunoSEQ multiplex PCR. That table gives V, J and clone size, and the DNA gave D and trimming. The sample includes roughly 320,000 clones, 65% to 90% of them seen just once. Germline CDR1 and CDR2: SEHNR and FQNEAQ (reference sequence). After removal of 1 base from V and 7 bases from J, the junction contained 3 bases not matched to a gene. CDR3 length: 13 amino acids. Sequencing was carried out using peripheral blood. The TCR was taken from a human donor in a cohort sampled during active COVID-19. V and J are TRBV7-9 and TRBJ1-2, with 7 bases fitting TRBD1. This chain's CDR3 is CASSLDPGGGYTF. For the CDR3, the DNA is TGTGCCAGCAGCTTAGATCCAGGGGGTGGCTACACCTTC. Full variable domain (rest looked up from reference TRBV7-9 and TRBJ1-2): DTGVSQNPRHKITKRGQNVTFRCDPISEHNRLYWYRQTLGQGPEFLTYFQNEAQLEKSRLLSDRFSAERPKGSFSTLEIQRTEQGDSAMYLCASSLDPGGGYTFGSGTRLTVV.